Included here is one T cell receptor (beta chain) sequence, with context. Study processing details: The assay estimated nucleated cells by amplifying reference gene primers. Here immunoSEQ multiplex PCR was the method, and the copy in TCRdb shows in-frame clones only, minus some. V and J calls and clone size are given by that table; D and trimming were obtained from the DNA. The sample carries about 160,000 clones, around 93% recorded once. Per the germline V gene, CDR1 is MNHEY and CDR2 is SMNVEV (reference sequence). The V and J ends lost 6 bases and 5 bases respectively, with 14 bases between them. This CDR3 comprises 14 residues. This record comes from a study of blood T cell repertoires in COVID-19.

The source of this sequence is a man aged 25 to 40 with COVID-19, enrolled during active disease. V and J are TRBV27 and TRBJ2-1; weak D call: TRBD1 (6 bases). Source material: peripheral blood. The CDR3 here is CASSPGAPHNEQFF. CDR3 bases: TGTGCCAGCAGCCCAGGGGCCCCTCACAATGAGCAGTTCTTC.